In its sample, the clone carrying this T cell receptor (beta chain) was seen many times. The CDR3 has 14 amino acids. V gave up 0 bases and J gave up 3 bases, with 6 bases separating them. Germline CDR1 reads LGHDT; CDR2 reads YNNKEL (reference sequence). The data derive from a study of human T cells and chemical hapten exposure. TCRdb re-called the RACE reads through MiXCR, storing one row per CDR3 protein. The table shows 75,000 to 100,000 distinct CDR3 sequences, with roughly a tenth occurring only once. As for time point: patch test 1, 2 weeks after DPC sensitization. Treatment here: therapeutic diphenylcyclopropenone sensitization with weekly scalp DPC. Blood collection took place prior to placing each patch test.

The V and J genes are TRBV3-1 and TRBJ1-5; D is undetermined. Source: whole blood, taken in connection with sensitization to the hapten diphenylcyclopropenone (DPC). This sequence originates from a man in his forties with alopecia areata. Some clones in this sample may be carry-over from other donors' samples. CDR3 loop: CASSQDRNNQPQHF. CDR3 DNA: TGTGCCAGCAGCCAAGATAGGAACAATCAGCCCCAGCATTTT.